This T cell receptor (beta chain) was identified in a study of Ad26.COV2.S vaccination and SARS-CoV-2 variants. Study results and caveats: It was vaccine recipients, not placebo recipients, who had the higher spike-specific TCR breadth.

Using immunoSEQ multiplex PCR, the repertoire was profiled, and TCRdb retains in-frame clones only, with some absent. The sample holds 320,000 or so clones, around 90% seen once. The sample's treatment: some 20 received Ad26.COV2.S at low or high dose, single or two shots; about 5 received placebo; per-sample allocation not given. All samples were drawn on day 63, counting from the first vaccine or placebo injection. To note about this clone: Its antigen is not identified.

The ends were cut back, 7 bases at V and 2 bases at J, with 14 bases in the middle. The CDR3 runs to 14 residues. Germline V gives CDR1 SGDLS, CDR2 YYNGEE. The sample in question was peripheral blood, obtained in a trial of Ad26.COV2.S vaccine versus placebo. This clonotype was sampled from a person between 18 and 59 years old who received the Ad26.COV2.S COVID-19 vaccine or a placebo. The rearrangement uses TRBV9 and TRBJ2-3, with D possibly matching TRBD2 (5 bases). CDR3 loop: CASSASPYTDTQYF. CDR3 nucleotide sequence: TGTGCCAGCTCCGCTAGCCCGTACACAGATACGCAGTATTTT.